Shown below are 21 T cell receptor beta chains from a single sample sequenced in a study of T cell responses to AZD1222 COVID-19 vaccine. Using immunoSEQ multiplex PCR, the repertoire was profiled, and TCRdb retains in-frame clones only, with some absent. The profile shows approximately 140,000 clones, 75% to 85% of them singletons. The sequenced sample was peripheral blood, obtained on day 0 of MenACWY control vaccination. The origin of the receptors is an adult in good health.

As for this clone: This sample also contains other DNA sequences that code for the same CDR3. The chain carries TRBV3-1 (or the pseudogene TRBV3-2) and TRBJ2-7; no firm D call. V gave up 3 bases and J gave up 2 bases, with 5 bases separating them. This CDR3 spans 12 amino acids. CDR1 is LGHDT and CDR2 is YNNKEL in the germline V gene (reference sequence). DNA for the CDR3: TGTGCCAGCAGCCAGGTGCCCTACGAGCAGTACTTC. This translates into CASSQVPYEQYF.

This sequence joins TRBV12-5 and TRBJ2-1; tentatively, D is TRBD2 (5 bases). Germline loops: CDR1 LGHNT, CDR2 FRNRAP. The CDR3 has 14 amino acids. Trimming shortened V by 5 bases and J by 7 bases, and 15 bases separated the two germline ends. CDR3 nucleotide sequence: TGTGCTAGTGGTCCCACGCCAGGCGGGAATGAGCAGTTCTTC. Its protein product is CASGPTPGGNEQFF. The complete variable domain, with remaining parts taken from reference TRBV12-5 and TRBJ2-1, reads DARVTQTPRHKVTEMGQEVTMRCQPILGHNTVFWYRQTMMQGLELLAYFRNRAPLDDSGMPKDRFSAEMPDATLATLKIQPSEPRDSAVYFCASGPTPGGNEQFFGPGTRLTVL.

The chain joins TRBV3-1 (or the pseudogene TRBV3-2) to TRBJ1-6, with D perhaps matching TRBD1 (6 bases). Germline lookup yields CDR1 LGHDT and CDR2 YNNKEL (reference sequence). Trimming cost V 4 bases and J 4 bases, with 11 bases left between them. The CDR3 has 15 residues. The CDR3 spells CASSPLRGYNSPLHF. CDR3 DNA sequence: TGTGCCAGCAGCCCCCTCAGGGGTTATAATTCACCCCTCCACTTT.

This clone was picked up a small number of times. V and J are TRBV7-3 and TRBJ2-7, with D perhaps TRBD2 (6 bases). Germline assignment: CDR1 SGHTA and CDR2 FQGTGA. CDR3 length equals 14 residues. Trimming took off 1 base at V and 2 bases at J, with 9 bases between the two ends. CDR3 sequence: CASSLIPGAYEQYF. The CDR3 DNA is TGTGCCAGCAGCTTAATCCCGGGGGCCTACGAGCAGTACTTC.

V gene TRBV2 combines with J gene TRBJ2-1; possibly TRBD2 for D (5 bases). This CDR3 has 13 residues. CDR1 is SNHLY, CDR2 FYNNEI, per germline. V lost 6 bases to trimming and J lost 5 bases, with 11 bases between them. CDR3 DNA: TGTGCCAGCAGAACGGACTTCGACAATGAGCAGTTCTTC. It is translated as CASRTDFDNEQFF.

This rearrangement joins TRBV5-1 to TRBJ2-7; D gene unclear. Per germline, CDR1 SGHRS and CDR2 YFSETQ. The CDR3 loop spans 16 amino acids. Trimming took off 0 bases at V and 1 base at J, with 14 bases between the two ends. CDR3 nucleotide sequence: TGCGCCAGCAGCTTGGACAAAGGCCCGAGTTCCTACGAGCAGTACTTC. This gives the protein CASSLDKGPSSYEQYF. Together with reference TRBV5-1 and TRBJ2-7, the CDR3 gives the full variable domain: KAGVTQTPRYLIKTRGQQVTLSCSPISGHRSVSWYQQTPGQGLQFLFEYFSETQRNKGNFPGRFSGRQFSNSRSEMNVSTLELGDSALYLCASSLDKGPSSYEQYFGPGTRLTVT.

The gene calls are TRBV28 and TRBJ1-2; 7 bases agree with TRBD1. From germline, CDR1 is MDHEN and CDR2 SYDVKM. J lost 6 bases, V lost 2 bases, and 6 bases had no gene match. This CDR3 contains 14 residues. CDR3 in amino acids: CASSLIDRAHGYTF. The CDR3, as DNA: TGTGCCAGCAGTTTAATCGACAGGGCCCATGGCTACACCTTC.

This clone was recorded only once. The chain joins TRBV7-9 to TRBJ1-2, with no clear D. CDR1 is SEHNR, CDR2 FQNEAQ, per germline (reference sequence). The CDR3 length is 15 residues. The ends were cut back, 1 base at V and 5 bases at J, with 14 bases in the middle. CDR3 region: CASSLEGLTGYGYTF. DNA of the CDR3: TGTGCCAGCAGCTTAGAGGGCCTAACGGGGTATGGCTACACCTTC. The entire variable domain, with the rest obtained from reference TRBV7-9 and TRBJ1-2, is as follows: DTGVSQNPRHKITKRGQNVTFRCDPISEHNRLYWYRQTLGQGPEFLTYFQNEAQLEKSRLLSDRFSAERPKGSFSTLEIQRTEQGDSAMYLCASSLEGLTGYGYTFGSGTRLTVV.

This chain uses TRBV28 with TRBJ1-2; D gene ambiguous. The V end was cut by 4 bases, the J end by 5 bases, with 14 bases between. CDR1 is MDHEN, CDR2 SYDVKM, per germline. This CDR3 comprises 14 residues. The CDR3 region is CASSSEKGLYGYTF. The DNA of the CDR3 is TGTGCCAGCAGTTCCGAAAAAGGCCTTTATGGCTACACCTTC.

This sequence joins TRBV5-1 and TRBJ1-4; D possibly corresponds to TRBD1 (5 bases). The germline V gene has CDR1 SGHRS and CDR2 YFSETQ. CDR3 length: 14 amino acids. Trimming left V 3 bases short and J 8 bases short, with 14 bases between. The CDR3, as DNA: TGCGCCAGCAGCTCAGGGACGGCGGACGAAAAACTGTTTTTT. It encodes CASSSGTADEKLFF.

Comments on this clone: Within the sample, other DNA sequences also encode this same CDR3. The chain combines TRBV4-1 with TRBJ2-2; D is unclear. Germline values: CDR1 MGHRA, CDR2 YSYEKL. V lost 1 base, J lost 5 bases, and 5 bases lay in between. This CDR3 spans 13 amino acids. In nucleotides, the CDR3 is TGCGCCAGCAGCCAAGCCGGGACCGGGGAGCTGTTTTTT. Translated: CASSQAGTGELFF.

The chain couples TRBV14 to TRBJ1-1; 8 positions agree with TRBD1. J was trimmed by 7 bases and V by 5 bases; bases with no gene match: 12. Germline V CDR1 and CDR2: SGHDN, FVKESK. There are 15 residues in the CDR3. CDR3 sequence: CASSERLRDRHEAFF. The CDR3 DNA reads as TGTGCCAGCAGCGAAAGACTCCGGGACAGGCATGAAGCTTTCTTT. Combining the CDR3 with reference TRBV14 and TRBJ1-1 gives the whole variable domain EAGVTQFPSHSVIEKGQTVTLRCDPISGHDNLYWYRRVMGKEIKFLLHFVKESKQDESGMPNNRFLAERTGGTYSTLKVQPAELEDSGVYFCASSERLRDRHEAFFGQGTRLTVV.

The chain carries TRBV11-2 and TRBJ2-1, with TRBD1 identical over 9 bases. With 4 bases clipped from V and 7 bases from J, the junction kept 5 bases outside the gene matches. The CDR3 contains 14 residues. Germline V gene lookup returns CDR1 SGHAT and CDR2 FQNNGV. The CDR3 bases are TGTGCCAGCAGCTGGGACAGGGCTAAGAATGAGCAGTTCTTC. It codes for CASSWDRAKNEQFF.

The rearrangement links TRBV3-1 (or the pseudogene TRBV3-2) to TRBJ2-3, with 8 nucleotides matching TRBD1. Trimming at V came to 1 base and at J to 2 bases, leaving 5 bases not matched to a gene. Per the germline V gene, CDR1 is LGHDT and CDR2 is YNNKEL (reference sequence). CDR3 length: 16 amino acids. The CDR3 DNA reads TGTGCCAGCAGCCAAGGCAGGGGGCCCCTCACAGATACGCAGTATTTT. Protein product: CASSQGRGPLTDTQYF.

The rearrangement joins TRBV27 to TRBJ1-5; 7 bases are shared with TRBD1. CDR1 MNHEY and CDR2 SMNVEV come from the germline V gene (reference sequence). The V gene end was trimmed by 8 bases and the J gene end by 5 bases; junction bases not matched to a gene: 6. This CDR3 is 13 amino acids long. The CDR3, as DNA: TGTGCCAGCGCCCTAACAGGGGATCAGCCCCAGCATTTT. Protein: CASALTGDQPQHF.

Within the sample, this clone is medium-sized. The V gene is TRBV27, the J gene TRBJ2-2, with 7 bases that match TRBD2. The CDR3 totals 14 residues. CDR1 is MNHEY, CDR2 SMNVEV, per germline (reference sequence). Trimming removed 6 bases from V and 3 bases from J; junction bases left unmatched: 4. CDR3 in amino acids: CASRRGLYTGELFF. The CDR3 region has the DNA TGTGCCAGCAGGCGGGGGTTATACACCGGGGAGCTGTTTTTT.

The chain employs TRBV19 and TRBJ1-4; D gene uncertain. Germline CDR1 reads LNHDA; CDR2 reads SQIVND (reference sequence). The CDR3 is made up of 14 amino acids. The V end lost 3 bases, the J end lost 4 bases, and 9 bases lay between the germline ends. The CDR3 DNA sequence: TGTGCCAGTAGTATGGTAGGGATTAATGAAAAACTGTTTTTT. Encoded protein: CASSMVGINEKLFF. The complete variable domain, with remaining parts taken from reference TRBV19 and TRBJ1-4, reads DGGITQSPKYLFRKEGQNVTLSCEQNLNHDAMYWYRQDPGQGLRLIYYSQIVNDFQKGDIAEGYSVSREKKESFPLTVTSAQKNPTAFYLCASSMVGINEKLFFGSGTQLSVL.

The chain combines TRBV5-4 with TRBJ1-1, with D perhaps matching TRBD1 (5 bases). The CDR3 covers 16 residues. The V gene lost 1 base and the J gene lost 0 bases, with 13 bases spanning the gap. Germline V gene lookup returns CDR1 SGHNT and CDR2 YYREEE (reference sequence). CDR3 in amino acids: CASSLYQGKMNTEAFF. The DNA of the CDR3 is TGTGCCAGCAGCTTGTACCAGGGAAAAATGAACACTGAAGCTTTCTTT. Full variable domain (outside the CDR3, taken from reference TRBV5-4 and TRBJ1-1): ETGVTQSPTHLIKTRGQQVTLRCSSQSGHNTVSWYQQALGQGPQFIFQYYREEENGRGNFPPRFSGLQFPNYSSELNVNALELDDSALYLCASSLYQGKMNTEAFFGQGTRLTVV.

The CDR3 nucleotides read TGTGCCAGCAGCTTAGGGCGGGGGCAGCGGCTTCAGCCCCAGCATTTT. This sequence encodes CASSLGRGQRLQPQHF. The V gene is TRBV13, the J gene TRBJ1-5; maybe TRBD1 (6 bases). The CDR3 runs 16 residues. V was clipped by 0 bases and J by 6 bases, with 15 bases between them. Germline V gene data show CDR1 as PRHDT and CDR2 as FYEKMQ (reference sequence).

This clone appeared a single time. This chain uses TRBV5-8 with TRBJ1-1; 7 bases match TRBD1. Losses at the gene ends were 4 bases for V and 7 bases for J; bases not matched to a gene: 13. Germline CDR1 and CDR2: SGHTS and YDEGEE. The CDR3 consists of 15 residues. As DNA, the CDR3 is TGTGCCAGCAGCCTAAAAAAAACGGGACAGCTTGAAGCTTTCTTT. Amino acid sequence: CASSLKKTGQLEAFF.

The rearrangement joins TRBV5-5 to TRBJ2-1, with a weak D call TRBD1 (5 bases). V lost 4 bases and J lost 12, with 20 bases in between. In germline, CDR1 is SGHKS, CDR2 YYEKEE (reference sequence). The CDR3 loop spans 14 amino acids. The DNA for the CDR3 is TGTGCCAGCAGCACCAAGGGGATATTGATAGCGCAGTTCTTC. Its translation: CASSTKGILIAQFF.